The clone carrying this T cell receptor (beta chain) was seen only once. This specimen comes from a study of human T cells and chemical hapten exposure. In the study overall: Enrolled patients were predominantly female and had alopecia areata, totalis or universalis.

TCRdb passed the RACE reads through MiXCR, listing each CDR3 protein once. Here the sample spans under 200,000 distinct CDR3 sequences, roughly a quarter being singletons. The time point was: patch test 3, about 24 weeks after DPC sensitization. Treatment described: therapeutic diphenylcyclopropenone sensitization with weekly scalp DPC. The V end lost 1 base, the J end lost 1 base, and 11 bases lay between the germline ends. In germline, CDR1 is LGHNA, CDR2 YSLEER. This CDR3 comprises 15 residues. The V gene is TRBV4-3, the J gene TRBJ2-7; D unclear. The input for sequencing was whole blood, taken in connection with sensitization to the hapten diphenylcyclopropenone (DPC). This TCR was recovered from a woman aged 18-30 years with alopecia areata. Some clones in this sample may be carry-over from other donors' samples. The CDR3 here is CASSQAVSLSYEQYF. The CDR3 region has the DNA TGCGCCAGCAGCCAAGCGGTTTCCTTATCCTACGAGCAGTACTTC.